These 5 T cell receptor beta chains share one sample of origin, sequenced in a study of cytomegalovirus exposure and HLA in healthy donors. Primers: 60 Vbeta forward and 13 Jbeta reverse. This table comes from immunoSEQ multiplex PCR, and its TCRdb copy is limited to in-frame clones, with some not included. The sample records roughly 120,000 clones, 73% being singletons. Material for sequencing was PBMCs. The source of these receptors is a man aged 40-49 years in good health and CMV-seronegative.

The chain has TRBV7-6 and TRBJ2-7; maybe TRBD1 (6 bases). The CDR3 length is 13 residues. Germline V gene sequence: CDR1 SGHVS, CDR2 FNYEAQ. V was shortened by 5 bases and J by 3 bases, with 11 bases between the two germline ends. The CDR3 region is CASSQQGYYEQYF. CDR3 DNA sequence: TGTGCCAGCAGCCAACAGGGTTACTACGAGCAGTACTTC.

This clone turned up a few times. The chain joins TRBV6-5 to TRBJ1-2; 10 bases are a match to TRBD1. The CDR3 contains 14 residues. Germline CDR1 and CDR2: MNHEY and SVGAGI. J was trimmed by 6 bases and V by 2 bases; bases with no gene match: 3. The CDR3 DNA follows: TGTGCCAGCAGTTACGCGACAGGGGGCGATGGCTACACCTTC. Translating gives CASSYATGGDGYTF.

V and J are TRBV27 and TRBJ2-1, with D uncertain. The germline V and J ends were trimmed by 1 base and 10 bases, with 14 bases remaining between them. Germline lookup yields CDR1 MNHEY and CDR2 SMNVEV (reference sequence). The length of the CDR3 is 14 residues. CDR3 in DNA: TGTGCCAGCAGTTTATTCGATCGGGTTGGCGAGCAGTTCTTC. Encoded protein: CASSLFDRVGEQFF.

This clone turned up a few times. V and J are TRBV10-3 and TRBJ2-3, with 12 bases matching TRBD2. CDR1 ENHRY and CDR2 SYGVKD come from the germline V gene. The CDR3 runs 17 residues. The junction had 8 bases not matched to a gene; V was cut back by 4 bases and J by 3 bases. This CDR3 reads CAISGGASGGATDTQYF. The CDR3 nucleotides read TGTGCCATCAGTGGGGGGGCTAGCGGGGGGGCGACAGATACGCAGTATTTT.

The chain combines TRBV5-5 with TRBJ2-7; 7 nucleotides align to TRBD1. Germline lookup yields CDR1 SGHKS and CDR2 YYEKEE (reference sequence). V was clipped by 0 bases and J by 4 bases; unmatched bases: 7. There are 15 residues in the CDR3. The CDR3 loop is CASSLEYRGSYEQYF. The CDR3 bases are TGTGCCAGCAGCTTGGAGTACAGGGGTTCGTACGAGCAGTACTTC.